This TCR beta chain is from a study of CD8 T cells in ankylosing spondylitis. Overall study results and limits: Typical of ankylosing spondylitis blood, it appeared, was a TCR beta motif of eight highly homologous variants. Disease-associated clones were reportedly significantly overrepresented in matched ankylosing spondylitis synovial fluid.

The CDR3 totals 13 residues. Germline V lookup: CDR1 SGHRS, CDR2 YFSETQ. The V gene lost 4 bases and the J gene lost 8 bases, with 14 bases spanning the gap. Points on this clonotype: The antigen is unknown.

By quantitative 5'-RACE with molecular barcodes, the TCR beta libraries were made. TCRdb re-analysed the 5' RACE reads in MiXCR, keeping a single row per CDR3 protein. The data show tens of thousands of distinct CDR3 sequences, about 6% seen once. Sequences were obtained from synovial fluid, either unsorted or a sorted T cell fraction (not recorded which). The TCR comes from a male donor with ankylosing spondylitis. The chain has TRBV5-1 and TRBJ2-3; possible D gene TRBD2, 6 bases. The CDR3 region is CASSRGTSGTQYF. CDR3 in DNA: TGCGCCAGCAGCCGGGGGACCTCCGGTACGCAGTATTTT.